This T cell receptor beta chain appears in the sequencing data of a study of CD8 T cells in Susac syndrome. Reverse transcription used roughly 0.45 to 1 ug RNA and random hexamers. TCRdb re-derived calls from the immunoSEQ multiplex PCR reads in MiXCR, one entry per CDR3 protein. The sample shows under 80,000 distinct CDR3 sequences, under 95% of them seen only once. From germline, CDR1 is SSHAT and CDR2 FNYEAQ (reference sequence). The length of the CDR3 is 14 residues. Remarks on this clonotype: At one end the junction does not follow the germline gene, possibly because of a read error.

The receptor's source is a human donor with Susac syndrome. Sequenced input: CD4+ T cells from PBMCs. The chain employs TRBV7-7 and TRBJ2-5, with D uncertain. CDR3 nucleotide sequence: TGTGCTAGCAGCTTCGAAGTGGTTGGGGAGACCCAGTACTTC. It encodes CASSFEVVGETQYF. The full variable domain, in which reference TRBV7-7 and TRBJ2-5 provide the parts outside the CDR3, is GAGVSQSPRYKVTKRGQDVTLRCDPISSHATLYWYQQALGQGPEFLTYFNYEAQPDKSGLPSDRFSAERPEGSISTLTIQRTEQRDSAMYRCASSFEVVGETQYFGPGTRLLVL.